One sample yielded the 16 T cell receptor beta chains listed below, sequenced in a study of T cell responses to AZD1222 COVID-19 vaccine. Assay used: immunoSEQ multiplex PCR; TCRdb lists only in-frame clones, some missing. This table has some 180,000 clones, about 93% appearing once. The sequences come from peripheral blood, collected 28 days after the second AZD1222 dose. These receptors were collected from an adult who received the AZD1222 COVID-19 vaccine.

V and J are TRBV7-6 and TRBJ1-2; perhaps TRBD1 as D (5 bases). The CDR3 consists of 12 residues. V lost 6 bases and J lost 8, with 13 bases in between. Germline V gene sequence: CDR1 SGHVS, CDR2 FNYEAQ. CDR3 DNA: TGTGCCAGCAGGTCCGGGGGTACGGGCTACACCTTC. It translates to CASRSGGTGYTF.

This clone was observed once. The chain links TRBV4-3 to TRBJ2-7; D is possibly TRBD2 (7 bases). The CDR3 covers 14 residues. Germline CDR1 LGHNA, CDR2 YSLEER. V shed 0 bases and J shed 7 bases, with 13 bases lying between them. The CDR3 sequence: CASSQDAGAREQYF. In DNA, the CDR3 is TGCGCCAGCAGCCAAGATGCGGGGGCTCGGGAGCAGTACTTC.

Only a few counts were recorded for this clone. V gene TRBV6-2 or TRBV6-3 combines with J gene TRBJ2-3, with D unresolved. The CDR3 consists of 16 residues. The V and J ends lost 0 bases and 7 bases respectively, with 17 bases between them. The V gene's germline CDR1 is MNHEY and CDR2 SVGEGT. CDR3 DNA: TGTGCCAGCAGTTACTCTTCCGAGGAGCACAGAAATACGCAGTATTTT. It translates to CASSYSSEEHRNTQYF.

J is TRBJ2-5 and V is TRBV20-1; the D is unclear. The germline V gene encodes CDR1 DFQATT and CDR2 SNEGSKA (reference sequence). V lost 1 base and J lost 4, with 4 bases in between. There are 11 residues in the CDR3. The DNA for the CDR3 is TGCAGTGCTAGAGCTGCAGAGACCCAGTACTTC. This translates into CSARAAETQYF.

The J gene is TRBJ2-2, the V gene TRBV28; D possibly matches TRBD1 or TRBD2 (6 bases each). CDR1 MDHEN and CDR2 SYDVKM come from the germline V gene. V gave up 6 bases and J gave up 5 bases, with 16 bases separating them. This CDR3 spans 15 amino acids. CDR3 sequence: CASRLMGAGTGELFF. The DNA for the CDR3 is TGTGCCAGCAGGCTAATGGGGGCGGGAACCGGGGAGCTGTTTTTT. The full variable domain, with the rest looked up from reference TRBV28 and TRBJ2-2, is DVKVTQSSRYLVKRTGEKVFLECVQDMDHENMFWYRQDPGLGLRLIYFSYDVKMKEKGDIPEGYSVSREKKERFSLILESASTNQTSMYLCASRLMGAGTGELFFGEGSRLTVL.

The rearrangement uses TRBV10-3 and TRBJ2-1; 8 bases line up with TRBD1. The CDR3 is made up of 14 amino acids. With 10 bases clipped from V and 4 bases from J, the junction kept 9 bases outside the gene matches. Germline CDR1 and CDR2: ENHRY and SYGVKD. The CDR3 DNA follows: TGTGCCAAACCGGGACAGGTAAGTTACAATGAGCAGTTCTTC. Translation: CAKPGQVSYNEQFF.

The V gene is TRBV10-3, the J gene TRBJ1-6; no clear D. Trimming shortened V by 0 bases and J by 4 bases, and 10 bases separated the two germline ends. This CDR3 has 16 amino acids. Germline values: CDR1 ENHRY, CDR2 SYGVKD. In DNA, the CDR3 is TGTGCCATCAGTGAGTCGGGTACAGAATATAATTCACCCCTCCACTTT. Translation: CAISESGTEYNSPLHF.

CDR3 coding DNA: TGTGCCAGCAGCTTGGCCGTTGCTCTAGCGGGCTACAATGAGCAGTTCTTC. Its translation is CASSLAVALAGYNEQFF. The chain recombines TRBV5-4 with TRBJ2-1, with TRBD2 matching over 8 bases. The CDR3 contains 17 residues. CDR1 is SGHNT and CDR2 is YYREEE in the germline V gene (reference sequence). Trimming took 0 bases from V and 3 from J; bases not matched to a gene: 8.

This rearrangement joins TRBV7-9 to TRBJ1-2; D gene unclear. The V and J ends lost 5 bases and 6 bases respectively, with 16 bases between them. The CDR3 has 14 residues. Germline CDR1 and CDR2: SEHNR and FQNEAQ (reference sequence). The CDR3 reads CASSPIGQQDGYTF. The CDR3 DNA sequence: TGTGCCAGCAGCCCTATAGGGCAGCAGGATGGCTACACCTTC.

The chain employs TRBV6-2 or TRBV6-3 and TRBJ1-1; D remains ambiguous. Germline V gene data show CDR1 as MNHEY and CDR2 as SVGEGT. This CDR3 is built from 14 residues. V gave up 4 bases and J gave up 6 bases, with 15 bases separating them. The CDR3 DNA reads TGTGCCAGCAGTTTAAGACCGGGAGACCCTGAAGCTTTCTTT. This translates into CASSLRPGDPEAFF.

This clone was picked up one time. This chain links TRBV11-3 with TRBJ1-6; 11 bases fit TRBD1. V lost 9 bases to trimming and J lost 10 bases; unmatched junction nucleotides: 5. Per the germline V gene, CDR1 is SGHNT and CDR2 is YENEEA. This CDR3 is 13 amino acids long. The CDR3 spells CASGQGAGSPLHF. The CDR3 DNA sequence: TGTGCCAGTGGACAGGGGGCAGGATCACCCCTCCACTTT.

J is TRBJ2-1 and V is TRBV4-1; 8 bases align to TRBD2. The germline V gene encodes CDR1 MGHRA and CDR2 YSYEKL. The CDR3 is made up of 17 amino acids. V lost 0 bases and J lost 9; bases outside the gene matches: 13. The CDR3 reads CASSQDRRGGIFTEQFF. CDR3 DNA sequence: TGCGCCAGCAGCCAAGATCGTCGGGGGGGGATTTTTACTGAGCAGTTCTTC.

The gene calls are TRBV13 and TRBJ1-1; D unclear. The V and J ends lost 2 bases and 5 bases respectively, with 12 bases between them. CDR3 length: 14 amino acids. Germline V gene data show CDR1 as PRHDT and CDR2 as FYEKMQ (reference sequence). In DNA, the CDR3 is TGTGCCAGCAGCTTACGTTCTGTTTGGACTGAAGCTTTCTTT. It encodes CASSLRSVWTEAFF.

The rearrangement joins TRBV28 to TRBJ2-5, with unresolved D. CDR3 length: 17 residues. In germline, CDR1 is MDHEN, CDR2 SYDVKM. Trimming pared 1 base from V and 4 bases from J, leaving 19 bases between. In DNA, the CDR3 is TGTGCCAGCAGTTTATCCCCCGTCTGGGCTAAACGAGAGACCCAGTACTTC. Translating it yields CASSLSPVWAKRETQYF.

The gene calls are TRBV27 and TRBJ1-1, with 12 positions matching TRBD1. From germline, CDR1 is MNHEY and CDR2 SMNVEV (reference sequence). The J segment lost 5 bases and the V segment lost 7 bases, leaving 11 bases of the junction unmatched. The CDR3 is 16 residues long. CDR3 nucleotides: TGTGCCAGCACCCCGCGGGACAGGGGGCTATCAACTGAAGCTTTCTTT. Its protein is CASTPRDRGLSTEAFF.

This clone was seen just once. The chain is built from TRBV6-5 and TRBJ1-6; D is ambiguous. CDR3 size: 16 residues. CDR1 and CDR2 from the germline V gene are MNHEY and SVGAGI. V was trimmed by 0 bases and J by 7 bases, leaving 13 bases between them. The CDR3, as DNA: TGTGCCAGCAGTTACTCATTGGGCAGCTCCAATTCACCCCTCCACTTT. It yields the protein CASSYSLGSSNSPLHF.